A single sample is the source of the 17 T cell receptor beta chains below, sequenced in a study of T cell responses to AZD1222 COVID-19 vaccine (dated by TCRdb to the early 2020s). The time point label here, explained by the study, means: baseline before first vaccination. The protocol used for the library was the immunoSEQ multiplex PCR assay. Held by TCRdb, this immuneACCESS table contains in-frame sequences only and omits some clones. Under half of the omission traces to an unresolved V gene where checked; the cause of the rest is unknown. A total of 150,000 to 200,000 clones appear in this sample, around 88% of them only once. The ten most abundant clones make up roughly 8% of the sample. Sequencing used peripheral blood, obtained on day 0 of AZD1222 vaccination. The origin of the receptors is an adult in good health.

The chain couples TRBV11-2 to TRBJ1-1; TRBD1 is a possible D gene (5 bases). Germline loops: CDR1 SGHAT, CDR2 FQNNGV. The CDR3 consists of 16 residues. With 5 bases removed from V and 6 bases from J, the gap between germline ends came to 22 bases. The CDR3 DNA sequence: TGTGCCAGCAGCCGCGGGCGCGGAGGGGCGACACCTGAAGCTTTCTTT. This gives the protein CASSRGRGGATPEAFF.

The chain recombines TRBV5-1 with TRBJ2-1; 13 bases match TRBD2. CDR3 length: 15 residues. With 4 bases clipped from V and 6 bases from J, the junction kept 4 bases outside the gene matches. The V gene's germline CDR1 is SGHRS and CDR2 YFSETQ. The chain's CDR3 is CASSEGLAGTNEQFF. CDR3 in DNA: TGCGCCAGCAGCGAGGGACTAGCGGGGACCAATGAGCAGTTCTTC. Full variable domain (outside the CDR3, taken from reference TRBV5-1 and TRBJ2-1): KAGVTQTPRYLIKTRGQQVTLSCSPISGHRSVSWYQQTPGQGLQFLFEYFSETQRNKGNFPGRFSGRQFSNSRSEMNVSTLELGDSALYLCASSEGLAGTNEQFFGPGTRLTVL.

V is TRBV19 and J is TRBJ1-1; 7 nucleotides line up with TRBD1. Germline V gives CDR1 LNHDA, CDR2 SQIVND (reference sequence). V gave up 6 bases and J gave up 3 bases; unmatched junction bases: 4. This CDR3 has 13 residues. CDR3 region: CASRKGADTEAFF. In nucleotides, the CDR3 is TGTGCCAGTAGAAAGGGGGCAGACACTGAAGCTTTCTTT.

The genes are TRBV19 and TRBJ1-3; no reliable D call. The ends were cut back, 5 bases at V and 0 bases at J, with 11 bases in the middle. Germline CDR1 reads LNHDA; CDR2 reads SQIVND (reference sequence). The CDR3 contains 15 residues. The CDR3 protein is CASSFTSSSGNTIYF. The CDR3 coding sequence is TGTGCCAGTAGTTTCACGTCGAGCTCTGGAAACACCATATATTTT.

This clone was seen a single time. V is TRBV18 and J is TRBJ1-2; 7 nucleotides match TRBD1. Germline trimming cut 5 bases from V and 6 bases from J; bases unmatched to any gene: 6. Per germline, CDR1 KGHSH and CDR2 LQKENI. The CDR3 runs to 13 residues. The CDR3 bases are TGTGCCAGCTCATCAACAGGGGAGCATGGCTACACCTTC. As protein: CASSSTGEHGYTF.

CDR3 sequence: CASSPGTADQPQHF. Written as DNA, the CDR3 is TGTGCCAGCTCACCTGGCACAGCAGATCAGCCCCAGCATTTT. This rearrangement joins TRBV18 to TRBJ1-5; D call uncertain. Germline V gene sequence: CDR1 KGHSH, CDR2 LQKENI. V lost 3 bases to trimming and J lost 5 bases, with 11 bases between them. The CDR3 has 14 residues.

This clone was seen once. The chain links TRBV21-1 to TRBJ2-7; the D segment call TRBD1 is taken from the table without a DNA check. TRBV21-1 is a pseudogene locus. This CDR3 region has 15 residues. The CDR3 DNA is TGTGCCAGCAGTCTACCCCCGGGACAGACCTACGAGCAGTACTTC. Its translation: CASSLPPGQTYEQYF.

This clone was observed a few times. V and J are TRBV28 and TRBJ1-5; the D is unclear. Looked up from germline, CDR1 is MDHEN and CDR2 is SYDVKM. The CDR3 runs 12 residues. The germline V and J ends were trimmed by 10 bases and 7 bases, with 14 bases remaining between them. In DNA, the CDR3 is TGTGCCACCACGGCAGTAAACCAGCCCCAGCATTTT. As protein: CATTAVNQPQHF.

The chain carries TRBV11-2 and TRBJ1-4; D may be TRBD1 (5 bases). V dropped 2 bases and J dropped 10 bases, with 17 bases sitting between them. There are 15 residues in the CDR3. Germline assignment: CDR1 SGHAT and CDR2 FQNNGV. Written as DNA, the CDR3 is TGTGCCAGCAGCTTAAATAGGCAGGGAGTGGGAAAACTGTTTTTT. Its protein is CASSLNRQGVGKLFF.

This clone was observed a handful of times. V and J are TRBV9 and TRBJ2-4; a weak D match, TRBD2 (6 bases). The germline gives CDR1 SGDLS, CDR2 YYNGEE. V dropped 3 bases and J dropped 3 bases, with 13 bases sitting between them. This CDR3 spans 15 amino acids. The CDR3 sequence is CASSEGTLGKNIQYF. The CDR3 DNA reads TGTGCCAGCAGCGAGGGGACTTTAGGCAAAAACATTCAGTACTTC.

The V call is TRBV2, the J call TRBJ2-3, with 11 bases that match TRBD2. With 6 bases clipped from V and 7 bases from J, the junction kept 3 bases outside the gene matches. Germline V lookup: CDR1 SNHLY, CDR2 FYNNEI. CDR3 length: 13 amino acids. The CDR3: CASRGTSGNTQYF. DNA for the CDR3: TGTGCCAGCAGAGGGACTAGCGGAAATACGCAGTATTTT.

The chain links TRBV27 to TRBJ2-5; no definite D call. The CDR3 sequence is 13 residues long. Between the trimmed V and J ends, which lost 3 bases and 4 bases, there was a span of 9 bases. Germline assignment: CDR1 MNHEY and CDR2 SMNVEV (reference sequence). The CDR3 here is CASSLRLGETQYF. CDR3 DNA: TGTGCCAGCAGTTTGAGGCTAGGAGAGACCCAGTACTTC.

The DNA of the CDR3 is TGTGCCAGCCACGACAGGGTGGAGGGCTACACCTTC. Translation gives CASHDRVEGYTF. This sequence joins TRBV9 and TRBJ1-2, with TRBD1 matching over 7 bases. CDR3 size: 12 residues. Germline V CDR1 and CDR2: SGDLS, YYNGEE. The V gene end was trimmed by 7 bases and the J gene end by 8 bases; junction bases not matched to a gene: 8.

This clone turned up a few times. In DNA form, the CDR3 reads TGTGCCAGCAGCTTGTTCCTCAGGGGGCTAGACACTGAAGCTTTCTTT. It yields the protein CASSLFLRGLDTEAFF. This chain joins TRBV7-2 and TRBJ1-1; 8 bases are a match to TRBD1. The germline V gene has CDR1 SGHTA and CDR2 FQGNSA. The V segment lost 3 bases and the J segment 3 bases; nucleotides outside the gene matches: 9. This CDR3 is 16 amino acids long.

This clone was picked up one time. This rearrangement joins TRBV4-1 to TRBJ1-1; no definite D call. Per the germline V gene, CDR1 is MGHRA and CDR2 is YSYEKL. This CDR3 has 14 amino acids. Trimming stripped 0 bases from V and 1 base from J, with 6 bases between. CDR3 region: CASSQDQANTEAFF. CDR3 bases: TGCGCCAGCAGCCAAGATCAGGCGAACACTGAAGCTTTCTTT.

This chain connects TRBV18 to TRBJ2-1; 11 nucleotides align to TRBD2. This CDR3 contains 15 residues. Losses at the gene ends were 6 bases for V and 8 bases for J; bases not matched to a gene: 9. Germline V CDR1 and CDR2: KGHSH, LQKENI. This chain's CDR3 is CASSYSGGAPDEQFF. For the CDR3, the DNA is TGTGCCAGCTCCTATAGCGGGGGGGCCCCGGATGAGCAGTTCTTC. Full variable domain (remainder filled in from reference TRBV18 and TRBJ2-1): NAGVMQNPRHLVRRRGQEARLRCSPMKGHSHVYWYRQLPEEGLKFMVYLQKENIIDESGMPKERFSAEFPKEGPSILRIQQVVRGDSAAYFCASSYSGGAPDEQFFGPGTRLTVL.

The rearrangement links TRBV3-1 (or the pseudogene TRBV3-2) to TRBJ1-1, with 10 bases matching TRBD1. After removal of 0 bases from V and 5 bases from J, the junction contained 6 bases not matched to a gene. CDR1 is LGHDT, CDR2 YNNKEL, per germline (reference sequence). This CDR3 contains 16 residues. For the CDR3, the DNA is TGTGCCAGCAGCCAAGACTTCGGACAGGGGGGGACTGAAGCTTTCTTT. Translating gives CASSQDFGQGGTEAFF.